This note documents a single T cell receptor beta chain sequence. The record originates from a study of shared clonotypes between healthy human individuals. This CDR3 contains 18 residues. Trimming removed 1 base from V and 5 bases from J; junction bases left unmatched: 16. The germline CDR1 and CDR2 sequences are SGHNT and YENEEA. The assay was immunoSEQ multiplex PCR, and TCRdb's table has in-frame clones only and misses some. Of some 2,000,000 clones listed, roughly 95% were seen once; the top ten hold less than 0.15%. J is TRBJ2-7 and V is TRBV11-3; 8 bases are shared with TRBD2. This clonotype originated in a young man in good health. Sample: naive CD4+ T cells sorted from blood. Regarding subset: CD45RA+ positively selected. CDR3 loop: CASSLGQGIGREENEQYF. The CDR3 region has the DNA TGTGCCAGCAGCTTAGGACAAGGGATCGGGCGGGAGGAAAACGAGCAGTACTTC.